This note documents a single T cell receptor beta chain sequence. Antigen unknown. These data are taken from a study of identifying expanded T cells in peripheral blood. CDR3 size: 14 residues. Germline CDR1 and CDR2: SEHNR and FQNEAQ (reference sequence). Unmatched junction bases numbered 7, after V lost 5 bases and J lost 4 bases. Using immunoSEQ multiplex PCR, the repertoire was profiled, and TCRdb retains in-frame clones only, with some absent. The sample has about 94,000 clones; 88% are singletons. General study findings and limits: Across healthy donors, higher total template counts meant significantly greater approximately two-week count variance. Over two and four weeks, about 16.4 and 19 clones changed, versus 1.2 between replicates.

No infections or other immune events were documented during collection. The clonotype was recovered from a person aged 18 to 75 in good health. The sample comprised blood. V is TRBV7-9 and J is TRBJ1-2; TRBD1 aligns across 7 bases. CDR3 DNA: TGTGCCAGCAGCCGGAGACAGGGCGGCTATGGCTACACCTTC. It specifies CASSRRQGGYGYTF.